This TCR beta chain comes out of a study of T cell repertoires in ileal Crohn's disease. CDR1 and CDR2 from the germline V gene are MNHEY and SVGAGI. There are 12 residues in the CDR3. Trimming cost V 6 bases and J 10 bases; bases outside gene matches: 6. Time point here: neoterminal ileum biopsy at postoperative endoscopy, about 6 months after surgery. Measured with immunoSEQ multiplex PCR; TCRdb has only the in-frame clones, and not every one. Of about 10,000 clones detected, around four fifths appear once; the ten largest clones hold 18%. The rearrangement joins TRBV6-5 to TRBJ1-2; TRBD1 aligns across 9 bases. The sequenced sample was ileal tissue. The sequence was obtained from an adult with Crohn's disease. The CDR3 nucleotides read TGTGCCAGCAGCCGGACAGGGGCGGTCTACACCTTC. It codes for CASSRTGAVYTF.